This TCR beta chain was identified during a study of cytomegalovirus exposure and HLA in healthy donors. Whole-study findings and limits: Among TCR beta chains, those listed as cytomegalovirus-associated numbered more than 150. Under in vitro conditions, three CMV-associated chains were confirmed as specific for CMV antigens.

Remarks on this clone: Antigen: not known.

This PCR relied on a set of 60 Vbeta primers and 13 Jbeta primers. The assay was immunoSEQ multiplex PCR, and TCRdb's table has in-frame clones only and misses some. The sample holds approximately 92,000 clones, over 75% seen once. The clonotype originates from a girl aged 2 to 9 in good health and CMV-seropositive. The material sequenced was PBMCs.

The DNA of the CDR3 is TGTGCCAGCAGTTATTCTGGACAGACCGAAGCTTTCTTT. Amino acid sequence: CASSYSGQTEAFF. The chain recombines TRBV6-5 with TRBJ1-1; D possibly corresponds to TRBD1 (6 bases). V was pared by 3 bases and J by 8 bases, with 13 bases between. Germline CDR1 and CDR2: MNHEY and SVGAGI. The CDR3 runs 13 residues.